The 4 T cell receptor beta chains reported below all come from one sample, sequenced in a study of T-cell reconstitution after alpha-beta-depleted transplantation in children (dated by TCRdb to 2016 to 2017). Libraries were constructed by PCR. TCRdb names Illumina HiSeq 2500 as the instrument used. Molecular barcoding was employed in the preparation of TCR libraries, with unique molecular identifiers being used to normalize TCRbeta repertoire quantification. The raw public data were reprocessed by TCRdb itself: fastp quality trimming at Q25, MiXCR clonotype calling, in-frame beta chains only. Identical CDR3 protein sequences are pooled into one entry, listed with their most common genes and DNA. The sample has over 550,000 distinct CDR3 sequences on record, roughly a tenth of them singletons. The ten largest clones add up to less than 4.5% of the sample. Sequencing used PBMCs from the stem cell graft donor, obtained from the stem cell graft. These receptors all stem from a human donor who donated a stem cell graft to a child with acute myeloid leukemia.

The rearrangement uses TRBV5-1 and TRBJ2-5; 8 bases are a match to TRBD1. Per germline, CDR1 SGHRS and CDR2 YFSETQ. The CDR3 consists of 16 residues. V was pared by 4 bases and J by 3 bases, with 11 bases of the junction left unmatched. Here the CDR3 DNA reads TGCGCCAGCAGCGCGCGATTATACAGGGGGGAAGAGACCCAGTACTTC. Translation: CASSARLYRGEETQYF.

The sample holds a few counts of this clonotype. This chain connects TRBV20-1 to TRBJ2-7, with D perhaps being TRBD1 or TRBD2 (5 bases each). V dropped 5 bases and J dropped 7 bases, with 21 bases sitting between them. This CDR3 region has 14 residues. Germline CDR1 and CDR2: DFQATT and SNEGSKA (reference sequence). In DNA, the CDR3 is TGCAGTGCTCTAAGTGGGGGAGTCTCGAGGGAGCAGTACTTC. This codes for CSALSGGVSREQYF.

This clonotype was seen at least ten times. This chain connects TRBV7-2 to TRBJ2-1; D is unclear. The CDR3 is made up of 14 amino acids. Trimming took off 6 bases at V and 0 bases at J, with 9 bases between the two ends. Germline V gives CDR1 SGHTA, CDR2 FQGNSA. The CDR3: CASRTSNSYNEQFF. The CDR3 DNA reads TGTGCCAGCAGAACATCGAACTCCTACAATGAGCAGTTCTTC.

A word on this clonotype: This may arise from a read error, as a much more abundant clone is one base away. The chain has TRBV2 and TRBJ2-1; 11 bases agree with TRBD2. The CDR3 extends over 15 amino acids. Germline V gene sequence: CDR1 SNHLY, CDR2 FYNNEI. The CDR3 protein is CAISPTSGSLREQFF. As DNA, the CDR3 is TGTGCCATCAGTCCTACTAGCGGGAGTTTGCGTGAGCAGTTCTTC.